The next 17 T cell receptor beta chains were all read from a single sample in a study of shared clonotypes between healthy human individuals (dated by TCRdb to 2020 to 2021). CD8 naive samples were obtained by positive selection for CCR7 among CD45RO-negative cells, yielding a CD45RA+CCR7+ population from which TemRA cells were excluded. Library method: the immunoSEQ multiplex PCR assay. The source is immuneACCESS, and TCRdb retained only in-frame sequences with V and J called. Part of the clones is not carried over; for the studies checked, unresolved V genes explain less than half of this, and the remainder is unexplained. The sample contains under 600,000 clones, roughly 98% of them found a single time. The top ten clonotypes cover 0.25% to 0.35% of the sample. The sample taken for sequencing was naive CD8+ T cells sorted from blood. What the cell subset or site label conveys for this sample: CD45RA+CCR7+. The receptors come from a man under 40 in good health.

CDR3 region: CASSPGQASSYEQYF. In DNA form, the CDR3 reads TGTGCCAGCTCACCGGGCCAGGCTAGCTCCTACGAGCAGTACTTC. The V gene is TRBV18, the J gene TRBJ2-7; D is ambiguous. The CDR3 has 15 amino acids. From germline, CDR1 is KGHSH and CDR2 LQKENI. Between the trimmed V and J ends, which lost 3 bases and 0 bases, there was a span of 12 bases.

The V and J genes are TRBV27 and TRBJ2-7; D may match TRBD1 or TRBD2 (5 bases each). In germline, CDR1 is MNHEY, CDR2 SMNVEV (reference sequence). CDR3 size: 12 residues. Trimming took 3 bases from V and 7 from J, leaving 10 bases between them. The CDR3 region has the DNA TGTGCCAGCAGTTTCTGGGGACGTGAGCAGTACTTC. Protein product: CASSFWGREQYF.

The chain uses TRBV28 and TRBJ2-7; TRBD2 matches 12 bases. Per the germline V gene, CDR1 is MDHEN and CDR2 is SYDVKM. Trimming took 2 bases from V and 7 from J; bases not matched to a gene: 6. The CDR3 has 15 residues. The CDR3 sequence: CASSLILAGGGEQYF. The CDR3 coding sequence is TGTGCCAGCAGTTTAATCCTAGCGGGAGGGGGAGAGCAGTACTTC.

The chain uses TRBV14 and TRBJ2-3, with 8 bases lining up with TRBD1. Trimming at V came to 4 bases and at J to 10 bases, leaving 10 bases not matched to a gene. CDR3 size: 14 residues. The V gene's germline CDR1 is SGHDN and CDR2 FVKESK. CDR3 nucleotides: TGTGCCAGCAGCCCCCCCGGGACAGGTATAGCGCAGTATTTT. It encodes CASSPPGTGIAQYF.

The chain has TRBV5-1 and TRBJ2-1, with 15 bases identical to TRBD2. Germline V lookup: CDR1 SGHRS, CDR2 YFSETQ. This CDR3 region has 15 residues. V shed 4 bases and J 10 bases; nucleotides not matched to a gene: 6. The chain's CDR3 is CASSTGLAGGEEQFF. The CDR3 nucleotides read TGCGCCAGCAGCACGGGACTAGCGGGAGGTGAAGAGCAGTTCTTC.

The J gene is TRBJ1-2, the V gene TRBV11-2; the D gene is possibly TRBD1 (5 bases). Trimming removed 1 base from V and 5 bases from J, with 8 bases in between. The CDR3 spans 13 residues. Germline-derived CDR1 and CDR2 are SGHAT and FQNNGV. The CDR3 region is CASSLGDGYGYTF. CDR3 nucleotide sequence: TGTGCCAGCAGCTTAGGGGACGGATATGGCTACACCTTC.

This rearrangement joins TRBV7-8 to TRBJ2-1; 12 positions match TRBD2. Germline-derived CDR1 and CDR2 are SGHVS and FQNEAQ. The CDR3 sequence is 14 residues long. V lost 7 bases to trimming and J lost 7 bases; unmatched junction nucleotides: 5. The CDR3 protein is CASTIGLAGNEQFF. The CDR3 region has the DNA TGTGCCAGCACCATAGGACTAGCGGGGAATGAGCAGTTCTTC.

This clone was seen once. This sequence joins TRBV28 and TRBJ1-2; no reliable D call. Trimming cost V 5 bases and J 3 bases, with 13 bases left between them. Germline CDR1 is MDHEN and CDR2 is SYDVKM. The CDR3 sequence is 14 residues long. CDR3 nucleotide sequence: TGTGCCAGCAGTCCCCGGGGAAATCACTATGGCTACACCTTC. This sequence encodes CASSPRGNHYGYTF.

This chain joins TRBV29-1 and TRBJ2-7; the D gene is possibly TRBD1 (5 bases). Per the germline V gene, CDR1 is SQVTM and CDR2 is ANQGSEA. The CDR3 consists of 15 residues. The germline V and J ends were trimmed by 0 bases and 0 bases, with 12 bases remaining between them. The CDR3 loop is CSVEDRQRSSYEQYF. CDR3 in DNA: TGCAGCGTTGAAGACCGACAGAGAAGCTCCTACGAGCAGTACTTC.

The chain is built from TRBV7-6 and TRBJ2-3; 15 positions match TRBD2. J lost 2 bases, V lost 7 bases, and 7 bases had no gene match. This CDR3 spans 17 amino acids. Germline CDR1 reads SGHVS; CDR2 reads FNYEAQ. The CDR3 sequence is CASTVGLAGGITDTQYF. The CDR3 DNA follows: TGTGCCAGCACCGTGGGACTAGCGGGAGGAATCACAGATACGCAGTATTTT.

The chain has TRBV9 and TRBJ2-1; TRBD2 agrees at 9 bases. This CDR3 region has 17 residues. V was pared by 0 bases and J by 9 bases, with 13 bases of the junction left unmatched. Germline V CDR1 and CDR2: SGDLS, YYNGEE. The CDR3 nucleotides are TGTGCCAGCAGCGTAGCTGGTGGGGGGGGACTAGCTTTTGAGCAGTTCTTC. Encoded protein: CASSVAGGGGLAFEQFF.

The V gene is TRBV27, the J gene TRBJ2-5; D gene unclear. The CDR3 runs 15 residues. Trimming cost V 5 bases and J 4 bases, with 17 bases left between them. CDR1 and CDR2 from the germline V gene are MNHEY and SMNVEV (reference sequence). CDR3 amino acids: CASSPTLGTGETQYF. Written as DNA, the CDR3 is TGTGCCAGCAGTCCCACGTTGGGCACTGGAGAGACCCAGTACTTC.

The chain is built from TRBV5-1 and TRBJ1-1, with D unresolved. Germline V gene data show CDR1 as SGHRS and CDR2 as YFSETQ. The CDR3 extends over 13 amino acids. V was shortened by 0 bases and J by 4 bases, with 7 bases between the two germline ends. The CDR3 here is CASSLESSTEAFF. In DNA, the CDR3 is TGCGCCAGCAGCTTGGAGTCGTCCACTGAAGCTTTCTTT.

The V gene is TRBV2, the J gene TRBJ2-5; 12 bases are a match to TRBD2. CDR3 length equals 14 residues. Trimming cost V 6 bases and J 5 bases; bases outside gene matches: 4. Germline CDR1 SNHLY, CDR2 FYNNEI. The CDR3 sequence: CASRRLAGEETQYF. The CDR3 DNA reads TGTGCCAGCAGACGACTAGCGGGAGAGGAGACCCAGTACTTC.

V gene TRBV27 combines with J gene TRBJ2-7; 7 bases fit TRBD2. CDR3 length equals 14 residues. V trimming: 6 bases; J trimming: 2 bases; junction bases outside the gene matches: 7. CDR1 and CDR2 from the germline V gene are MNHEY and SMNVEV (reference sequence). The DNA for the CDR3 is TGTGCCAGCAGCTTTACTGGGGGGGCCTACGAGCAGTACTTC. Translation gives CASSFTGGAYEQYF.

This rearrangement joins TRBV11-2 to TRBJ1-1, with D uncertain. The CDR3 loop spans 12 amino acids. Germline assignment: CDR1 SGHAT and CDR2 FQNNGV. The germline V and J ends were trimmed by 1 base and 3 bases, with 3 bases remaining between them. The CDR3 is CASSLGDTEAFF. The CDR3 nucleotides read TGTGCCAGCAGCTTAGGAGACACTGAAGCTTTCTTT.

The CDR3 region is CASSLSREGIRAYEQYF. The CDR3 coding sequence is TGTGCCAGCAGCTTATCCCGGGAGGGAATCAGAGCCTACGAGCAGTACTTC. The chain carries TRBV11-1 and TRBJ2-7; 8 bases agree with TRBD2. The CDR3 covers 17 residues. The V segment lost 2 bases and the J segment 2 bases; nucleotides outside the gene matches: 11. Germline loops: CDR1 SGHAT, CDR2 FQDESV (reference sequence).